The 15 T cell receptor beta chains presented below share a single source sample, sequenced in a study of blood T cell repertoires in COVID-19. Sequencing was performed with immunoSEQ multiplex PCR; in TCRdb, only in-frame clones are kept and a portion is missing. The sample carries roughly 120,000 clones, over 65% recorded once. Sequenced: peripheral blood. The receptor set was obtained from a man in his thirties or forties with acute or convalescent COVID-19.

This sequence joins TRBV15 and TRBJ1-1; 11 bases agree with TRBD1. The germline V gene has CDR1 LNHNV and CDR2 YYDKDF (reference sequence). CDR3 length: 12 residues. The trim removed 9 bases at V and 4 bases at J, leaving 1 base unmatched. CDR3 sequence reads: CATGTGGTEAFF. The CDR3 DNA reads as TGTGCCACAGGGACAGGGGGCACTGAAGCTTTCTTT.

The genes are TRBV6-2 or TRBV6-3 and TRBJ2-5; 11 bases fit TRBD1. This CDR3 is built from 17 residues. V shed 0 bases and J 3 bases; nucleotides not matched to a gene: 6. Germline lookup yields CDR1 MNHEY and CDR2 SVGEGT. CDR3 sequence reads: CASSYSGTGGFEETQYF. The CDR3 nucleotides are TGTGCCAGCAGTTACTCGGGGACAGGGGGGTTCGAAGAGACCCAGTACTTC.

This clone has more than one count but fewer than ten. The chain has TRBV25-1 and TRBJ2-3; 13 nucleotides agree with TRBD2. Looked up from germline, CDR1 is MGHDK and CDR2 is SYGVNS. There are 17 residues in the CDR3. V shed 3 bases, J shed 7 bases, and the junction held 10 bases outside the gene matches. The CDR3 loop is CASSDPTTSGGANTQYF. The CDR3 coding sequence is TGTGCCAGCAGTGACCCTACTACTAGCGGGGGGGCTAATACGCAGTATTTT.

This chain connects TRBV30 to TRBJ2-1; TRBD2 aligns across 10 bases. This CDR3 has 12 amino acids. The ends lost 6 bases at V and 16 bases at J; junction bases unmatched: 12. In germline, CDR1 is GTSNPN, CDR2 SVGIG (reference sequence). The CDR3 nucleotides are TGTGCCTGCCAGCCTCTAGCGGGAGTACGATTCTTC. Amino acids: CACQPLAGVRFF.

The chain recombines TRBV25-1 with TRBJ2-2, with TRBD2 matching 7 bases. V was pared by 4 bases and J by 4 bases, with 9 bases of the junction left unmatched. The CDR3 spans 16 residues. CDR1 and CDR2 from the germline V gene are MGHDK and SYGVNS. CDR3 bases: TGTGCCAGCAGTGTAGGGACCGGGGGGTCCACCGGGGAGCTGTTTTTT. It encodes CASSVGTGGSTGELFF.

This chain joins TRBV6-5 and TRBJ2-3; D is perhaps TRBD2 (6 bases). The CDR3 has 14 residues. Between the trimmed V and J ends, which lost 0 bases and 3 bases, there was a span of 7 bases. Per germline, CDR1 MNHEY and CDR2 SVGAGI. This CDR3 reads CASSYSRETDTQYF. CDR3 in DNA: TGTGCCAGCAGTTACTCCCGGGAGACAGATACGCAGTATTTT.

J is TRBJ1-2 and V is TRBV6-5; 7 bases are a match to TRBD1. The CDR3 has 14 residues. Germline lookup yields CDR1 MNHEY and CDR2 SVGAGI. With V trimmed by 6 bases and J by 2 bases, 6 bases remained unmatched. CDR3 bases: TGTGCCAGCAGCCAGATGACAGGGAACTATGGCTACACCTTC. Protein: CASSQMTGNYGYTF.

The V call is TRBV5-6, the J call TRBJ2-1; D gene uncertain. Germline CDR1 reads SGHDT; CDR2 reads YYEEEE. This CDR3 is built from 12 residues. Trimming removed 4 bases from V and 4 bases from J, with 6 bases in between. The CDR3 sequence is CASSDLYNEQFF. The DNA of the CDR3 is TGTGCCAGCAGCGACTTGTACAATGAGCAGTTCTTC.

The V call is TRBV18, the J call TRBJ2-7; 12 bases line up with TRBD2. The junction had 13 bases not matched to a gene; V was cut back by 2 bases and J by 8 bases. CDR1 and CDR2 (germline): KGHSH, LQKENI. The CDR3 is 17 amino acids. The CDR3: CASSPSVLAGGRKKQYV. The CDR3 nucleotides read TGTGCCAGCTCACCATCGGTACTAGCGGGAGGTCGAAAGAAGCAGTACGTC.

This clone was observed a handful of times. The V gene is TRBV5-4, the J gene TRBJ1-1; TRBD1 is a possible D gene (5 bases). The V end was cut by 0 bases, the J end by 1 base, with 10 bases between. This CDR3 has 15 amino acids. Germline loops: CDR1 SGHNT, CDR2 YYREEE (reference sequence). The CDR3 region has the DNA TGTGCCAGCAGCTTGGCTGGGGGGGGGAACACTGAAGCTTTCTTT. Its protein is CASSLAGGGNTEAFF.

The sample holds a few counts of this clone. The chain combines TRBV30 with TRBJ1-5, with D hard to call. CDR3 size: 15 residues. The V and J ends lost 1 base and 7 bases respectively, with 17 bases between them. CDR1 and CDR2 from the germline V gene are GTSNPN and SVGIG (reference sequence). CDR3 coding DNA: TGTGCCTGGAGTGGGGAGGAGAATGAAGGACAGCCCCAGCATTTT. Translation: CAWSGEENEGQPQHF. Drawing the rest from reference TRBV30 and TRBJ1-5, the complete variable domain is SQTIHQWPATLVQPVGSPLSLECTVEGTSNPNLYWYRQAAGRGLQLLFYSVGIGQISSEVPQNLSASRPQDRQFILSSKKLLLSDSGFYLCAWSGEENEGQPQHFGDGTRLSIL.

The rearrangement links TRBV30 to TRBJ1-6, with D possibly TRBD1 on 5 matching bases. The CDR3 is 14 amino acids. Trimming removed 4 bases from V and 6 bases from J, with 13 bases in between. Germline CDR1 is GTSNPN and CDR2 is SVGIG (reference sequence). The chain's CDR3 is CAWMSGLSNSPLHF. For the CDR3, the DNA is TGTGCCTGGATGTCGGGACTAAGTAATTCACCCCTCCACTTT.

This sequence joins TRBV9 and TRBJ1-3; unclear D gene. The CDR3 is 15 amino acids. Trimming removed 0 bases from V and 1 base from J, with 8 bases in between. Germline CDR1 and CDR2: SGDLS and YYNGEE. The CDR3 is CASSVATDSGNTIYF. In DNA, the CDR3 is TGTGCCAGCAGCGTAGCTACAGATTCTGGAAACACCATATATTTT.

The DNA for the CDR3 is TGTGCCAGCAGTTCAGGGGGTTCTGAAAAACTGTTTTTT. It is translated as CASSSGGSEKLFF. V usage is TRBV21-1 and J usage is TRBJ1-4; the table's D call TRBD1 went unverified against the DNA. TRBV21-1 is recorded as a pseudogene. The length of the CDR3 is 13 residues.

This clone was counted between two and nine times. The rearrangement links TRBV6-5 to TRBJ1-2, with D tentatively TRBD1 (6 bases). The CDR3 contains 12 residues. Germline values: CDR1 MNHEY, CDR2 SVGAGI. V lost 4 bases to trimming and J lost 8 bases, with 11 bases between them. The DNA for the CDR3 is TGTGCCAGCAGTTTTGGAAGGGGGGGCTACACCTTC. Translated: CASSFGRGGYTF.